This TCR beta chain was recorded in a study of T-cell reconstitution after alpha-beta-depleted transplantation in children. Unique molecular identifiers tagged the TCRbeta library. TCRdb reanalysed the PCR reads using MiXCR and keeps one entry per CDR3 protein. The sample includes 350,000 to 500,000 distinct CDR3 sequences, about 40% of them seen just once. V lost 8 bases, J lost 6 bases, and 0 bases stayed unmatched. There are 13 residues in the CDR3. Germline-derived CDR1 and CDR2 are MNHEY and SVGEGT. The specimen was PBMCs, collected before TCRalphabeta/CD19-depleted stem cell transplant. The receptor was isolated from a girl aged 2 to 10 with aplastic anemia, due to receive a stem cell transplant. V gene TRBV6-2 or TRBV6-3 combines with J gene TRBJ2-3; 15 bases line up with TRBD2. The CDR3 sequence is CASGLAGGDTQYF. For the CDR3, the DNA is TGTGCCAGCGGACTAGCGGGAGGGGATACGCAGTATTTT.